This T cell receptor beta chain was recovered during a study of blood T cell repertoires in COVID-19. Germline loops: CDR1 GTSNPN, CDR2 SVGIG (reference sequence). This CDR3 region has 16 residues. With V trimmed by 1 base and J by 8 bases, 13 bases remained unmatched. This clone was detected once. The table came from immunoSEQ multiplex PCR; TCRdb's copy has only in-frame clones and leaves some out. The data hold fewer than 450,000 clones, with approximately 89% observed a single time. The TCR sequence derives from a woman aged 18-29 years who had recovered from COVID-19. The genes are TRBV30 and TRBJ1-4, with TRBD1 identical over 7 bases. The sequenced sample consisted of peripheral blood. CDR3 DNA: TGTGCCTGGAGTGGGTTCCACGTGACAGGGACAGAAAAACTGTTTTTT. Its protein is CAWSGFHVTGTEKLFF.